Listed here are 27 T cell receptor beta chains from one sample, sequenced in a study of blood T cell repertoires in COVID-19. The data were produced by immunoSEQ multiplex PCR, yet TCRdb's version contains in-frame clones alone and is incomplete. Of 250,000 to 300,000 clones detected, 80% to 90% appear once; the ten largest clones hold roughly a tenth. The sequenced material came from peripheral blood. The receptors derive from a woman in her seventies with COVID-19, enrolled during active disease.

V and J are TRBV18 and TRBJ1-5; possibly TRBD1 for D (6 bases). Germline-derived CDR1 and CDR2 are KGHSH and LQKENI. The CDR3 runs 14 residues. Trimming stripped 6 bases from V and 1 base from J, with 10 bases between. CDR3 amino acids: CASSEQGSNQPQHF. CDR3 DNA: TGTGCCAGCTCCGAACAGGGAAGCAATCAGCCCCAGCATTTT.

CDR3 region: CASSVQMTSGYNEQFF. Here the CDR3 DNA reads TGTGCCAGCAGCGTCCAAATGACTAGCGGATACAATGAGCAGTTCTTC. The chain couples TRBV9 to TRBJ2-1; 9 bases match TRBD2. The germline CDR1 and CDR2 sequences are SGDLS and YYNGEE. The CDR3 is 16 residues long. The J segment lost 4 bases and the V segment lost 2 bases, leaving 7 bases of the junction unmatched.

The rearrangement links TRBV7-9 to TRBJ2-1; no firm D call. CDR3 size: 14 residues. Germline CDR1 SEHNR, CDR2 FQNEAQ (reference sequence). The ends were cut back, 5 bases at V and 7 bases at J, with 15 bases in the middle. The CDR3 reads CASSQYTPRNEQFF. DNA of the CDR3: TGTGCCAGCAGCCAGTACACCCCTCGTAATGAGCAGTTCTTC.

The V and J genes are TRBV11-3 and TRBJ2-1; 10 bases align to TRBD1. V shed 7 bases and J 4 bases; nucleotides not matched to a gene: 7. The CDR3 is 15 amino acids. The germline V gene has CDR1 SGHNT and CDR2 YENEEA. The CDR3 sequence: CASTLDRGPYNEQFF. The CDR3 DNA sequence: TGTGCCAGCACCCTCGACAGGGGGCCTTACAATGAGCAGTTCTTC.

The CDR3 region is CASSGGPTGAYNSPLHF. For the CDR3, the DNA is TGCGCCAGCAGTGGGGGGCCTACAGGGGCTTATAATTCACCCCTCCACTTT. The chain recombines TRBV10-1 with TRBJ1-6; TRBD1 agrees at 7 bases. The germline CDR1 and CDR2 sequences are WNHNN and SYGVQD (reference sequence). The J segment lost 4 bases and the V segment lost 4 bases, leaving 10 bases of the junction unmatched. The CDR3 runs to 17 residues.

The rearrangement joins TRBV7-9 to TRBJ2-3; no firm D call. The V and J ends lost 2 bases and 3 bases respectively, with 12 bases between them. The CDR3 totals 15 residues. The germline gives CDR1 SEHNR, CDR2 FQNEAQ (reference sequence). This CDR3 is CASSLIISRTDTQYF. CDR3 nucleotide sequence: TGTGCCAGCAGCTTAATCATATCTAGGACAGATACGCAGTATTTT.

CDR3: CASSLFTSKSEQFF. For the CDR3, the DNA is TGCGCCAGCAGCTTGTTTACTAGTAAGAGTGAGCAGTTCTTC. J is TRBJ2-1 and V is TRBV5-1; perhaps TRBD2 as D (5 bases). V shed 1 base and J shed 9 bases, with 14 bases lying between them. Germline V gene lookup returns CDR1 SGHRS and CDR2 YFSETQ. The CDR3 is made up of 14 amino acids.

The chain joins TRBV15 to TRBJ2-7; TRBD2 matches 8 bases. Per germline, CDR1 LNHNV and CDR2 YYDKDF (reference sequence). The CDR3 covers 14 residues. After removal of 5 bases from V and 7 bases from J, the junction contained 10 bases not matched to a gene. CDR3 residues: CATSHPGGGGEQYF. The CDR3 DNA reads TGTGCCACCAGCCACCCGGGGGGGGGAGGGGAGCAGTACTTC.

The rearrangement uses TRBV5-1 and TRBJ2-1; 7 nucleotides line up with TRBD2. Germline CDR1 and CDR2: SGHRS and YFSETQ. The V and J ends lost 0 bases and 5 bases, in that order; junction bases with no gene match: 2. This CDR3 is built from 14 residues. CDR3 sequence: CASSLGGRDNEQFF. CDR3 bases: TGCGCCAGCAGCTTGGGTGGGAGGGACAATGAGCAGTTCTTC. The full variable domain, rest sourced from reference TRBV5-1 and TRBJ2-1, is KAGVTQTPRYLIKTRGQQVTLSCSPISGHRSVSWYQQTPGQGLQFLFEYFSETQRNKGNFPGRFSGRQFSNSRSEMNVSTLELGDSALYLCASSLGGRDNEQFFGPGTRLTVL.

The count of this clone is one. The chain has TRBV5-1 and TRBJ2-7; 7 positions agree with TRBD1. Per germline, CDR1 SGHRS and CDR2 YFSETQ. This CDR3 contains 15 residues. V shed 3 bases and J 2 bases; nucleotides not matched to a gene: 8. This CDR3 is CASSSPDRTTYEQYF. The CDR3 coding sequence is TGCGCCAGCAGCTCTCCGGACAGGACCACCTACGAGCAGTACTTC.

The chain links TRBV30 to TRBJ2-7; a weak D match, TRBD2 (5 bases). The CDR3 totals 14 residues. Germline V gene data show CDR1 as GTSNPN and CDR2 as SVGIG (reference sequence). The germline V and J ends were trimmed by 0 bases and 7 bases, with 16 bases remaining between them. CDR3 loop: CAWSVRRPSGEQYF. The CDR3 DNA is TGTGCCTGGAGTGTACGTAGACCCTCGGGAGAGCAGTACTTC.

This clone was counted a single time. The chain employs TRBV6-1 and TRBJ1-2; the D is unclear. Germline loops: CDR1 MNHNS, CDR2 SASEGT. The CDR3 totals 12 residues. V lost 3 bases, J lost 4 bases, and 6 bases lay in between. The CDR3 loop is CASSDAGYGYTF. The CDR3 nucleotides read TGTGCCAGCAGTGACGCAGGCTATGGCTACACCTTC.

The chain uses TRBV5-4 and TRBJ1-4, with 7 nucleotides matching TRBD1. The CDR3 has 16 amino acids. V lost 4 bases, J lost 5 bases, and 11 bases stayed unmatched. CDR1 is SGHNT, CDR2 YYREEE, per germline (reference sequence). Written as DNA, the CDR3 is TGTGCCAGCAGCCCTACTATGCAGGGGGGAAATGAAAAACTGTTTTTT. Protein sequence: CASSPTMQGGNEKLFF.

This clone was detected once. The chain uses TRBV7-3 and TRBJ2-2; D is uncertain. Trimming took 5 bases from V and 4 from J, leaving 11 bases between them. Germline V CDR1 and CDR2: SGHTA, FQGTGA. This CDR3 has 14 residues. The CDR3 sequence: CASSLGQTTGELFF. For the CDR3, the DNA is TGTGCCAGCAGCCTTGGGCAGACCACCGGGGAGCTGTTTTTT.

This clone came up a few times. V and J are TRBV18 and TRBJ2-2; D call uncertain. The length of the CDR3 is 15 residues. Germline CDR1 is KGHSH and CDR2 is LQKENI. V was trimmed by 3 bases and J by 4 bases, leaving 12 bases between them. The CDR3 protein is CASSPTASFTGELFF. The CDR3 nucleotides read TGTGCCAGCTCACCTACCGCGAGTTTCACCGGGGAGCTGTTTTTT. Full variable domain (outside the CDR3, taken from reference TRBV18 and TRBJ2-2): NAGVMQNPRHLVRRRGQEARLRCSPMKGHSHVYWYRQLPEEGLKFMVYLQKENIIDESGMPKERFSAEFPKEGPSILRIQQVVRGDSAAYFCASSPTASFTGELFFGEGSRLTVL.

The V gene is TRBV20-1, the J gene TRBJ2-3; D unclear. Looked up from germline, CDR1 is DFQATT and CDR2 is SNEGSKA (reference sequence). V was cut by 5 bases and J by 13 bases, with 16 bases left in between. CDR3 length: 11 residues. The CDR3 here is CSAPSLRLKYF. For the CDR3, the DNA is TGCAGTGCTCCGTCCCTAAGACTTAAGTATTTT.

The rearrangement uses TRBV28 and TRBJ1-1, with D possibly TRBD1 on 5 matching bases. Deletions cut 6 bases from V and 8 bases from J, with 16 bases between. This CDR3 has 13 residues. Looked up from germline, CDR1 is MDHEN and CDR2 is SYDVKM. The chain's CDR3 is CASSYDWNREAFF. The CDR3 DNA follows: TGTGCCAGCAGCTATGACTGGAACAGGGAAGCTTTCTTT.

The chain joins TRBV11-3 to TRBJ2-6, with TRBD1 as a possible D gene (6 bases). V was cut by 2 bases and J by 0 bases, with 8 bases left in between. The CDR3 contains 16 residues. CDR1 SGHNT and CDR2 YENEEA come from the germline V gene. This CDR3 reads CASSLRDISGANVLTF. As DNA, the CDR3 is TGTGCCAGCAGCTTAAGGGACATCTCTGGGGCCAACGTCCTGACTTTC.

The rearrangement uses TRBV30 and TRBJ2-1, with TRBD1 matching over 8 bases. The trim removed 4 bases at V and 6 bases at J, leaving 8 bases unmatched. Germline-derived CDR1 and CDR2 are GTSNPN and SVGIG (reference sequence). The CDR3 length is 14 residues. The CDR3 nucleotides are TGTGCCTGGACCCGCGGGACAGGAAGCAATGAGCAGTTCTTC. Translating gives CAWTRGTGSNEQFF.

This sequence joins TRBV3-1 (or the pseudogene TRBV3-2) and TRBJ2-1; TRBD2 aligns across 16 bases. V was clipped by 4 bases and J by 10 bases; unmatched bases: 7. The CDR3 loop spans 16 amino acids. Germline V gene data show CDR1 as LGHDT and CDR2 as YNNKEL (reference sequence). Here the CDR3 DNA reads TGTGCCAGCAGCCTACCGGGACTAGCGGGAGGGCGAGAGCAGTTCTTC. This encodes CASSLPGLAGGREQFF.

This rearrangement joins TRBV4-3 to TRBJ2-1; D call uncertain. The CDR3 has 15 amino acids. The germline V and J ends were trimmed by 0 bases and 3 bases, with 9 bases remaining between them. The germline V gene encodes CDR1 LGHNA and CDR2 YSLEER. DNA for the CDR3: TGCGCCAGCAGCCAAGAGTTTGCGAGCTACAATGAGCAGTTCTTC. Amino acid sequence: CASSQEFASYNEQFF.

This clone showed up just once. The chain carries TRBV5-4 and TRBJ2-7; possibly TRBD2 for D (7 bases). Germline values: CDR1 SGHNT, CDR2 YYREEE (reference sequence). Trimming pared 3 bases from V and 3 bases from J, leaving 13 bases between. The CDR3 is 14 amino acids. In nucleotides, the CDR3 is TGTGCCAGCAGCTGGGACACGGGAGGCTACGAGCAGTACTTC. This codes for CASSWDTGGYEQYF. The entire variable domain, with the rest obtained from reference TRBV5-4 and TRBJ2-7, is as follows: ETGVTQSPTHLIKTRGQQVTLRCSSQSGHNTVSWYQQALGQGPQFIFQYYREEENGRGNFPPRFSGLQFPNYSSELNVNALELDDSALYLCASSWDTGGYEQYFGPGTRLTVT.

The V call is TRBV27, the J call TRBJ2-1; 8 bases map to TRBD1. Per germline, CDR1 MNHEY and CDR2 SMNVEV (reference sequence). The length of the CDR3 is 16 residues. The ends lost 7 bases at V and 0 bases at J; junction bases unmatched: 8. DNA of the CDR3: TGTGCCAGCACAGGACAGGGTTTGCGCTCCTACAATGAGCAGTTCTTC. It codes for CASTGQGLRSYNEQFF.

The chain links TRBV6-5 to TRBJ1-2; 7 bases agree with TRBD1. The V gene's germline CDR1 is MNHEY and CDR2 SVGAGI. With V trimmed by 2 bases and J by 5 bases, 8 bases remained unmatched. This CDR3 is 15 amino acids long. This chain's CDR3 is CASSYGQASGYGYTF. CDR3 DNA sequence: TGTGCCAGCAGTTACGGACAGGCGAGCGGGTATGGCTACACCTTC.

The rearrangement joins TRBV6-4 to TRBJ2-5; D not resolved. V was pared by 5 bases and J by 4 bases, with 14 bases between. CDR1 and CDR2 from the germline V gene are MRHNA and SNTAGT. The CDR3 consists of 14 residues. CDR3 protein: CASSPNDGGETQYF. The CDR3, as DNA: TGTGCCAGCAGTCCGAATGACGGCGGAGAGACCCAGTACTTC.

V and J are TRBV12-3 or TRBV12-4 and TRBJ1-1; 8 nucleotides align to TRBD1. The J segment lost 7 bases and the V segment lost 6 bases, leaving 7 bases of the junction unmatched. The CDR3 is 13 residues long. The CDR3 DNA is TGTGCCAGCAGCCTACAGGGGGGTAGTGAAGCTTTCTTT. This gives the protein CASSLQGGSEAFF.

This chain joins TRBV12-5 and TRBJ2-7, with a weak D call TRBD1 (6 bases). There are 15 residues in the CDR3. Trimming took off 1 base at V and 0 bases at J, with 10 bases between the two ends. Germline CDR1 reads LGHNT; CDR2 reads FRNRAP. For the CDR3, the DNA is TGTGCTAGTGGTTTGGCCCAGGGGAGCTCCTACGAGCAGTACTTC. It codes for CASGLAQGSSYEQYF.